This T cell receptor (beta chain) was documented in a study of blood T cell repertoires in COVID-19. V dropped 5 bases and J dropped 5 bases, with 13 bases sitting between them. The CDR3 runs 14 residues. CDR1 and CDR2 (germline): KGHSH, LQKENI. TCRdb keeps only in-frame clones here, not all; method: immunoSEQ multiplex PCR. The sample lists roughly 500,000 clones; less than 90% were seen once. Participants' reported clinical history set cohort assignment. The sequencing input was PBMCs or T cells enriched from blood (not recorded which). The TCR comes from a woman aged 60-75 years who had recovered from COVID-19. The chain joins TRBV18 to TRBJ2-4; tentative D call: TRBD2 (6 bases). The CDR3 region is CASSRVRGQNIQYF. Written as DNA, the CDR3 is TGTGCCAGCTCAAGGGTGCGGGGCCAAAACATTCAGTACTTC. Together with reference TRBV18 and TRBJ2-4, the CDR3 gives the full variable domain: NAGVMQNPRHLVRRRGQEARLRCSPMKGHSHVYWYRQLPEEGLKFMVYLQKENIIDESGMPKERFSAEFPKEGPSILRIQQVVRGDSAAYFCASSRVRGQNIQYFGAGTRLSVL.